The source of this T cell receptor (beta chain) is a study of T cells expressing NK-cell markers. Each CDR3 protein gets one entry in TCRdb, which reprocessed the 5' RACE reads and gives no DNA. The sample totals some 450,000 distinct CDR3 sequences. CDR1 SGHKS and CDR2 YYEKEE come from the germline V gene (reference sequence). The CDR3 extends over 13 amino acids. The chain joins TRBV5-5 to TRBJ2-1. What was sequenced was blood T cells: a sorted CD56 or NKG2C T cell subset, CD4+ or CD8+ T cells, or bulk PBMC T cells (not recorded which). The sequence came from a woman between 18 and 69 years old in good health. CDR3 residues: CASSFLPDNEQFF.